The 26 T cell receptor beta chains presented below share a single source sample, sequenced in a study of cytomegalovirus exposure and HLA in healthy donors. The assay was immunoSEQ multiplex PCR, and TCRdb's table has in-frame clones only and misses some. The table lists about 170,000 clones, about 89% of them singletons. Sequenced material: PBMCs. The receptor source for this set is a man between 18 and 35 years old in good health and CMV-seropositive.

This clone has only a few counts. J is TRBJ2-2 and V is TRBV30, with D uncertain. Germline loops: CDR1 GTSNPN, CDR2 SVGIG (reference sequence). Deletions cut 0 bases from V and 4 bases from J, with 3 bases between. The CDR3 sequence is 12 residues long. For the CDR3, the DNA is TGTGCCTGGAGTGTACTCACCGGGGAGCTGTTTTTT. Amino acids: CAWSVLTGELFF. Full variable domain (outside the CDR3, taken from reference TRBV30 and TRBJ2-2): SQTIHQWPATLVQPVGSPLSLECTVEGTSNPNLYWYRQAAGRGLQLLFYSVGIGQISSEVPQNLSASRPQDRQFILSSKKLLLSDSGFYLCAWSVLTGELFFGEGSRLTVL.

With respect to this clone: At one end, the junction sequence differs from germline, possibly due to a read error. The chain recombines TRBV7-7 with TRBJ2-7; 10 nucleotides agree with TRBD1. The CDR3 totals 15 residues. Germline-derived CDR1 and CDR2 are SSHAT and FNYEAQ (reference sequence). The CDR3 nucleotides are TGTGCTAGCAGCCTAGGGACAGGGGCTTCCTACGAGCAGTACTTC. It specifies CASSLGTGASYEQYF.

V usage is TRBV13 and J usage is TRBJ2-1; 12 nucleotides line up with TRBD2. This CDR3 is 16 amino acids long. Germline lookup yields CDR1 PRHDT and CDR2 FYEKMQ (reference sequence). V dropped 3 bases and J dropped 8; count of bases not matched to a gene: 8. The CDR3 protein is CASSFRTSGTQDEQFF. CDR3 bases: TGTGCCAGCAGCTTCCGGACTAGCGGGACCCAAGATGAGCAGTTCTTC.

This chain links TRBV7-9 with TRBJ2-7, with 10 positions matching TRBD1. This CDR3 has 14 amino acids. CDR1 is SEHNR, CDR2 FQNEAQ, per germline (reference sequence). Losses at the gene ends were 5 bases for V and 3 bases for J; bases not matched to a gene: 4. The CDR3, as DNA: TGTGCCAGCAGCGCCCGGGACAGGGGCTACGAGCAGTACTTC. It is translated as CASSARDRGYEQYF.

The rearrangement joins TRBV5-1 to TRBJ1-2; 7 bases agree with TRBD1. Trimming took 3 bases from V and 4 from J; bases not matched to a gene: 3. The germline gives CDR1 SGHRS, CDR2 YFSETQ. CDR3 length: 13 amino acids. This CDR3 reads CASSWGTAYGYTF. DNA for the CDR3: TGCGCCAGCAGCTGGGGGACAGCCTATGGCTACACCTTC. Full variable domain (missing parts from reference TRBV5-1 and TRBJ1-2): KAGVTQTPRYLIKTRGQQVTLSCSPISGHRSVSWYQQTPGQGLQFLFEYFSETQRNKGNFPGRFSGRQFSNSRSEMNVSTLELGDSALYLCASSWGTAYGYTFGSGTRLTVV.

V usage is TRBV7-8 and J usage is TRBJ1-5; no definite D call. Trimming pared 6 bases from V and 5 bases from J, leaving 11 bases between. The CDR3 has 13 residues. In germline, CDR1 is SGHVS, CDR2 FQNEAQ. As DNA, the CDR3 is TGTGCCAGCAGTTCGGGTGGAGATCAGCCCCAGCATTTT. Amino acids: CASSSGGDQPQHF.

J is TRBJ1-2 and V is TRBV29-1; D remains ambiguous. The germline CDR1 and CDR2 sequences are SQVTM and ANQGSEA. The length of the CDR3 is 13 residues. Trimming took off 7 bases at V and 4 bases at J, with 16 bases between the two ends. The CDR3 nucleotides read TGCAGCGCTCGGACTCTGGAGGGCTATGGCTACACCTTC. Translated: CSARTLEGYGYTF.

The genes are TRBV5-1 and TRBJ1-4, with TRBD1 matching 11 bases. CDR1 and CDR2 (germline): SGHRS, YFSETQ. This CDR3 contains 14 residues. With 3 bases clipped from V and 8 bases from J, the junction kept 3 bases outside the gene matches. The CDR3 DNA follows: TGCGCCAGCAGCTCGGACAGGGGGCACGAAAAACTGTTTTTT. This gives the protein CASSSDRGHEKLFF.

The genes are TRBV7-2 and TRBJ1-5, with D possibly matching TRBD1 (6 bases). Trimming stripped 2 bases from V and 7 bases from J, with 12 bases between. This CDR3 is built from 14 residues. Looked up from germline, CDR1 is SGHTA and CDR2 is FQGNSA. The CDR3 region is CASSLRDTGQPQHF. CDR3 DNA sequence: TGTGCCAGCAGCTTAAGGGACACCGGGCAGCCCCAGCATTTT.

J is TRBJ1-1 and V is TRBV10-3; D might be TRBD1 (5 bases). Germline V gene lookup returns CDR1 ENHRY and CDR2 SYGVKD. The CDR3 is made up of 15 amino acids. V was shortened by 1 base and J by 4 bases, with 13 bases between the two germline ends. The CDR3 loop reads CAISELGGGGTEAFF. In DNA, the CDR3 is TGTGCCATCAGTGAGTTGGGCGGGGGGGGCACTGAAGCTTTCTTT.

V usage is TRBV9 and J usage is TRBJ2-2; 8 nucleotides agree with TRBD2. There are 17 residues in the CDR3. The germline V gene encodes CDR1 SGDLS and CDR2 YYNGEE. Trimming took 0 bases from V and 4 from J; bases not matched to a gene: 8. CDR3 coding DNA: TGTGCCAGCAGCGTAGACGGGGGGGCCTCGGCCACCGGGGAGCTGTTTTTT. Protein product: CASSVDGGASATGELFF.

This chain links TRBV4-3 with TRBJ1-1; tentative D call: TRBD1 (6 bases). The CDR3 extends over 15 amino acids. V shed 1 base and J shed 5 bases, with 14 bases lying between them. CDR1 and CDR2 from the germline V gene are LGHNA and YSLEER. The CDR3 region has the DNA TGCGCCAGCAGCCAAGCTTGGGGGCGGGTAACTGAAGCTTTCTTT. It translates to CASSQAWGRVTEAFF.

V usage is TRBV27 and J usage is TRBJ2-5; no clear D gene. CDR3 length equals 14 residues. Between the trimmed V and J ends, which lost 2 bases and 4 bases, there was a span of 11 bases. Germline V gene lookup returns CDR1 MNHEY and CDR2 SMNVEV (reference sequence). CDR3 coding DNA: TGTGCCAGCAGTTTAGCGACTTCCCCAGAGACCCAGTACTTC. It encodes CASSLATSPETQYF.

V is TRBV5-1 and J is TRBJ2-7; 7 bases are shared with TRBD2. The length of the CDR3 is 15 residues. The germline V gene has CDR1 SGHRS and CDR2 YFSETQ. V was clipped by 4 bases and J by 1 base; unmatched bases: 8. The chain's CDR3 is CASSPVLGGSYEQYF. As DNA, the CDR3 is TGCGCCAGCAGCCCCGTTCTGGGGGGGTCCTACGAGCAGTACTTC.

This clone was picked up a small number of times. The V call is TRBV4-3, the J call TRBJ1-5; D is uncertain. Deletions cut 0 bases from V and 6 bases from J, with 9 bases between. CDR1 is LGHNA and CDR2 is YSLEER in the germline V gene. This CDR3 spans 14 amino acids. CDR3 sequence reads: CASSQDRSRQPQHF. The CDR3 DNA reads TGCGCCAGCAGCCAAGACAGGTCCCGTCAGCCCCAGCATTTT.

In this sample, this clone turned up once. V usage is TRBV27 and J usage is TRBJ2-4; the match to TRBD2 covers 8 bases. V shed 1 base and J 0 bases; nucleotides not matched to a gene: 14. The CDR3 consists of 20 residues. Germline V lookup: CDR1 MNHEY, CDR2 SMNVEV (reference sequence). The CDR3 region is CASSLYPPLGRVLAKNIQYF. Written as DNA, the CDR3 is TGTGCCAGCAGTTTATACCCCCCTCTCGGGAGGGTACTAGCCAAAAACATTCAGTACTTC.

V usage is TRBV27 and J usage is TRBJ2-7, with D possibly TRBD2 on 5 matching bases. V lost 2 bases and J lost 2, with 10 bases in between. CDR1 and CDR2 (germline): MNHEY, SMNVEV (reference sequence). CDR3 size: 14 residues. The CDR3 spells CASSLGSTPYEQYF. In nucleotides, the CDR3 is TGTGCCAGCAGTTTAGGGAGTACCCCCTACGAGCAGTACTTC.

V is TRBV7-9 and J is TRBJ1-2; D unclear. This CDR3 is built from 13 residues. Trimming stripped 6 bases from V and 0 bases from J, with 8 bases between. Germline V gene sequence: CDR1 SEHNR, CDR2 FQNEAQ (reference sequence). The CDR3 sequence: CASSPLANYGYTF. The CDR3 DNA is TGTGCCAGCAGTCCTTTAGCTAACTATGGCTACACCTTC.

The chain carries TRBV6-5 and TRBJ2-7, with 14 bases fitting TRBD2. This CDR3 is 15 amino acids long. The germline CDR1 and CDR2 sequences are MNHEY and SVGAGI. V shed 6 bases and J 2 bases; nucleotides not matched to a gene: 3. CDR3 in DNA: TGTGCCAGCAGCACGACTAGCGGGAGGGCCTACGAGCAGTACTTC. Its translation: CASSTTSGRAYEQYF.

The chain is built from TRBV30 and TRBJ2-2; 9 positions match TRBD1. CDR1 and CDR2 from the germline V gene are GTSNPN and SVGIG (reference sequence). There are 13 residues in the CDR3. V dropped 7 bases and J dropped 5; count of bases not matched to a gene: 5. CDR3 loop: CALTGGTTGELFF. CDR3 DNA: TGTGCCTTGACAGGGGGTACAACCGGGGAGCTGTTTTTT.

Concerning this clone itself: The germline gene is not matched at one end of the junction; a read error may be the cause. This chain connects TRBV7-7 to TRBJ2-2, with 7 nucleotides matching TRBD1. The CDR3 totals 14 residues. Germline V gives CDR1 SSHAT, CDR2 FNYEAQ (reference sequence). The CDR3 spells CASTTGQTTGELFF. CDR3 sequence (DNA): TGTGCTAGCACCACGGGACAGACCACCGGGGAGCTGTTTTTT.

The rearrangement links TRBV27 to TRBJ2-1; D remains unclear. The CDR3 runs to 15 residues. Germline V gives CDR1 MNHEY, CDR2 SMNVEV (reference sequence). V lost 4 bases to trimming and J lost 1 base, with 11 bases between them. In DNA, the CDR3 is TGTGCCAGCAGTTCGTCGGGTGATTCCTACAATGAGCAGTTCTTC. It translates to CASSSSGDSYNEQFF.

The rearrangement links TRBV5-6 to TRBJ2-7, with D possibly matching TRBD2 (5 bases). V was shortened by 3 bases and J by 3 bases, with 13 bases between the two germline ends. The CDR3 loop spans 14 amino acids. Germline V gene data show CDR1 as SGHDT and CDR2 as YYEEEE. CDR3 sequence (DNA): TGTGCCAGCAGCTCTACTAGTTTTGGCTACGAGCAGTACTTC. This gives the protein CASSSTSFGYEQYF.

V is TRBV5-1 and J is TRBJ2-1; D not certain. V dropped 2 bases and J dropped 7 bases, with 4 bases sitting between them. CDR3 length equals 11 residues. The V gene's germline CDR1 is SGHRS and CDR2 YFSETQ. This chain's CDR3 is CASSFINEQFF. The CDR3 DNA follows: TGCGCCAGCAGCTTCATTAATGAGCAGTTCTTC. Drawing the rest from reference TRBV5-1 and TRBJ2-1, the complete variable domain is KAGVTQTPRYLIKTRGQQVTLSCSPISGHRSVSWYQQTPGQGLQFLFEYFSETQRNKGNFPGRFSGRQFSNSRSEMNVSTLELGDSALYLCASSFINEQFFGPGTRLTVL.

J is TRBJ2-1 and V is TRBV6-5; D possibly corresponds to TRBD2 (6 bases). Germline CDR1 reads MNHEY; CDR2 reads SVGAGI. Between the trimmed V and J ends, which lost 5 bases and 7 bases, there was a span of 18 bases. This CDR3 region has 15 residues. The CDR3 loop is CASSPAGWGVNEQFF. As DNA, the CDR3 is TGTGCCAGCAGTCCCGCCGGTTGGGGGGTTAATGAGCAGTTCTTC.

The J gene is TRBJ2-7, the V gene TRBV19; 9 bases are shared with TRBD1. CDR1 LNHDA and CDR2 SQIVND come from the germline V gene (reference sequence). J gave up 4 bases and V 6 bases, and 10 bases lay outside the gene matches. The CDR3 has 15 amino acids. The CDR3 nucleotides are TGTGCCAGTAGACAATCCGGGACAGGGCCTTACGAGCAGTACTTC. Protein product: CASRQSGTGPYEQYF.